The next 15 T cell receptor beta chains were all read from a single sample in a study of T cells in Graves' hyperthyroidism and ophthalmopathy (dated by TCRdb to between 2018 and 2021). Libraries were made using multiplex PCR. Instrument used: Illumina HiSeq 2000. Amplification of TCR beta CDR3 regions was carried out from RNA transcripts. The first round of RT-PCR for the TCR CDR3 was performed with the HTBI primer set and the Qiagen OneStep RT-PCR kit. TCRdb took the public reads, trimmed them with fastp at Q25, ran MiXCR for clone calling and kept in-frame beta chains. A single entry per CDR3 protein holds the most common genes and DNA from its merged rows. The sample contains approximately 600,000 distinct CDR3 sequences, less than 25% of them found a single time. The ten largest make up 30% to 40% of the sample. The sample taken for sequencing was blood. The receptors shown here come from a young man with Graves' ophthalmopathy.

This clonotype occurred a few times. The chain employs TRBV5-1 and TRBJ2-1; 10 bases map to TRBD2. Germline V gene lookup returns CDR1 SGHRS and CDR2 YFSETQ. The CDR3 covers 17 residues. V lost 2 bases and J lost 6; bases outside the gene matches: 11. The CDR3 is CASSFGTSDFIRNEQFF. DNA for the CDR3: TGCGCCAGCAGCTTCGGGACTAGCGACTTTATACGCAATGAGCAGTTCTTC.

V usage is TRBV6-1 and J usage is TRBJ1-4, with 8 bases lining up with TRBD1. The CDR3 loop spans 17 amino acids. CDR1 and CDR2 from the germline V gene are MNHNS and SASEGT. J gave up 0 bases and V 8 bases, and 11 bases lay outside the gene matches. DNA of the CDR3: TGTGCCAGCTTGCAGGGGGCGACGGGGGCAACTAATGAAAAACTGTTTTTT. This translates into CASLQGATGATNEKLFF.

This clonotype has more than one count but fewer than ten. The gene calls are TRBV19 and TRBJ1-5; 8 bases are shared with TRBD1. The J segment lost 3 bases and the V segment lost 3 bases, leaving 1 base of the junction unmatched. Per the germline V gene, CDR1 is LNHDA and CDR2 is SQIVND (reference sequence). The CDR3 length is 14 residues. The chain's CDR3 is CASSMTGANQPQHF. The CDR3 coding sequence is TGTGCCAGTAGTATGACAGGGGCCAATCAGCCCCAGCATTTT.

The chain couples TRBV4-1 to TRBJ2-7, with D perhaps matching TRBD1 (6 bases). V lost 2 bases, J lost 0 bases, and 8 bases lay in between. Germline V lookup: CDR1 MGHRA, CDR2 YSYEKL. The CDR3 has 14 residues. Here the CDR3 reads CASSQRGSSYEQYF. CDR3 sequence (DNA): TGCGCCAGCAGCCAAAGGGGGAGCTCCTACGAGCAGTACTTC.

This clonotype was picked up many times. The CDR3 region has the DNA TGTGCCGGAACCCGAGGGACAGGGATTGGGGAGCTGTTTTTT. It specifies CAGTRGTGIGELFF. This rearrangement joins TRBV30 to TRBJ2-2; TRBD1 aligns across 9 bases. This CDR3 is 14 amino acids long. Germline CDR1 GTSNPN, CDR2 SVGIG (reference sequence). The trim removed 8 bases at V and 8 bases at J, leaving 12 bases unmatched.

This clonotype was seen repeatedly, ten times or more. This rearrangement joins TRBV20-1 to TRBJ2-2, with 8 nucleotides matching TRBD1. The CDR3 totals 15 residues. Looked up from germline, CDR1 is DFQATT and CDR2 is SNEGSKA (reference sequence). V gave up 1 base and J gave up 5 bases; unmatched junction bases: 6. The CDR3 DNA follows: TGCAGTGCTAGAGGCAGGGACAGGCTAACCGGGGAGCTGTTTTTT. Protein: CSARGRDRLTGELFF.

This clonotype was detected only a few times. The chain uses TRBV12-3 or TRBV12-4 and TRBJ1-2; D gene unclear. Trimming removed 6 bases from V and 3 bases from J, with 11 bases in between. This CDR3 has 13 amino acids. The CDR3 DNA sequence: TGTGCCAGCAGAACACTAAGCGACTATGGCTACACCTTC. Translation: CASRTLSDYGYTF.

The chain uses TRBV12-3 or TRBV12-4 and TRBJ2-2; TRBD2 aligns across 7 bases. Trimming at V came to 4 bases and at J to 0 bases, leaving 11 bases not matched to a gene. The CDR3 has 18 residues. The CDR3 protein is CASSSPVPSGTNTGELFF. The DNA for the CDR3 is TGTGCCAGCAGTTCCCCCGTCCCTAGCGGAACGAACACCGGGGAGCTGTTTTTT.

In this sample, this clonotype turned up a few times. The rearrangement uses TRBV25-1 and TRBJ1-1; the D gene is possibly TRBD1 (5 bases). Germline V gene data show CDR1 as MGHDK and CDR2 as SYGVNS. The V and J ends lost 5 bases and 0 bases respectively, with 13 bases between them. The CDR3 loop spans 15 amino acids. In DNA form, the CDR3 reads TGTGCCAGCAGTTCCCCCTCGGGACTGAACACTGAAGCTTTCTTT. This gives the protein CASSSPSGLNTEAFF.

The gene calls are TRBV6-2 or TRBV6-3 and TRBJ2-4; 10 bases fit TRBD2. V shed 8 bases, J shed 0 bases, and the junction held 7 bases outside the gene matches. This CDR3 region has 16 residues. Germline V gene sequence: CDR1 MNHEY, CDR2 SVGEGT. CDR3 bases: TGTGCCAGCTGTTCTAGCGGGAGTATAGCCAAAAACATTCAGTACTTC. Encoded protein: CASCSSGSIAKNIQYF.

The chain carries TRBV20-1 and TRBJ2-7, with no clear D. The V end was cut by 5 bases, the J end by 0 bases, with 11 bases between. Germline V CDR1 and CDR2: DFQATT, SNEGSKA (reference sequence). The CDR3 length is 13 residues. The CDR3 DNA is TGCAGTGCTGATAGTAGTACCTCCTACGAGCAGTACTTC. Translating gives CSADSSTSYEQYF.

This clonotype came up many times. CDR3 protein: CASSTDRGRYNEQFF. The CDR3 DNA sequence: TGCGCCAGCAGCACTGACAGGGGTCGATACAATGAGCAGTTCTTC. This chain uses TRBV5-1 with TRBJ2-1; 8 bases map to TRBD1. The junction had 7 bases not matched to a gene; V was cut back by 4 bases and J by 4 bases. The CDR3 runs to 15 residues. Germline CDR1 reads SGHRS; CDR2 reads YFSETQ.

This clonotype showed up many times. The V and J genes are TRBV3-1 and TRBJ2-3, with 7 bases aligning to TRBD2. The CDR3 sequence is 14 residues long. The germline V gene has CDR1 LGHDT and CDR2 YNNKEL (reference sequence). J lost 2 bases, V lost 4 bases, and 3 bases had no gene match. CDR3: CASSPWDYTDTQYF. The CDR3 DNA follows: TGTGCCAGCAGCCCATGGGACTACACAGATACGCAGTATTTT.

The chain uses TRBV7-8 and TRBJ2-1; D is possibly TRBD1 (6 bases). There are 16 residues in the CDR3. Trimming shortened V by 5 bases and J by 7 bases, and 21 bases separated the two germline ends. Germline V gene sequence: CDR1 SGHVS, CDR2 FQNEAQ. This chain's CDR3 is CASSLRGQPGLNEQFF. In DNA form, the CDR3 reads TGTGCCAGCAGCCTTCGAGGACAGCCGGGCCTTAATGAGCAGTTCTTC.

As regards this clonotype: Possible read error: a much larger clone is one base away. The chain recombines TRBV3-1 with TRBJ2-7; TRBD1 matches 9 bases. The CDR3 sequence is 15 residues long. The germline gives CDR1 LGHDT, CDR2 YNNKEL (reference sequence). CDR3: CTSSQVTGGSYEQYF. The CDR3 region has the DNA TGTACCAGCAGCCAAGTGACAGGGGGGAGCTACGAGCAGTACTTC.